Presented here are 7 T cell receptor beta chains from one specimen sequenced in a study of blood T cell repertoires in COVID-19. TCRdb's table, derived via immunoSEQ multiplex PCR, lists solely in-frame clones and lacks some. The table shows about 140,000 clones, with 80% to 90% occurring only once. The specimen was peripheral blood. The receptors originated from a woman aged 55-70 years with acute or convalescent COVID-19.

The V call is TRBV18, the J call TRBJ1-5, with 8 bases identical to TRBD1. The CDR3 covers 17 residues. The germline V gene encodes CDR1 KGHSH and CDR2 LQKENI. V lost 0 bases, J lost 4 bases, and 8 bases stayed unmatched. The CDR3 sequence is CASSPPLRQGHNQPQHF. The CDR3 DNA is TGTGCCAGCTCACCACCTTTACGACAGGGGCATAATCAGCCCCAGCATTTT.

The chain uses TRBV5-6 and TRBJ1-4, with D possibly TRBD1 on 5 matching bases. The germline V gene has CDR1 SGHDT and CDR2 YYEEEE. The CDR3 loop spans 13 amino acids. V gave up 4 bases and J gave up 4 bases, with 8 bases separating them. The DNA for the CDR3 is TGTGCCAGCAGCAGGGGCATTAATGAAAAACTGTTTTTT. Protein: CASSRGINEKLFF.

The chain carries TRBV18 and TRBJ2-7; no clear D gene. The ends were cut back, 5 bases at V and 3 bases at J, with 11 bases in the middle. Germline V gene sequence: CDR1 KGHSH, CDR2 LQKENI. The CDR3 spans 13 residues. CDR3 sequence: CASSSPASYEQYF. The CDR3 nucleotides read TGTGCCAGCTCATCGCCAGCGAGCTACGAGCAGTACTTC. Full variable domain (remainder filled in from reference TRBV18 and TRBJ2-7): NAGVMQNPRHLVRRRGQEARLRCSPMKGHSHVYWYRQLPEEGLKFMVYLQKENIIDESGMPKERFSAEFPKEGPSILRIQQVVRGDSAAYFCASSSPASYEQYFGPGTRLTVT.

The rearrangement joins TRBV18 to TRBJ2-7, with a possible D match to TRBD2 (5 bases). In germline, CDR1 is KGHSH, CDR2 LQKENI. The CDR3 has 13 residues. V dropped 4 bases and J dropped 0 bases, with 7 bases sitting between them. This chain's CDR3 is CASSREPSYEQYF. The CDR3 nucleotides are TGTGCCAGCTCACGGGAGCCCTCCTACGAGCAGTACTTC.

J is TRBJ2-7 and V is TRBV7-2; perhaps TRBD1 as D (5 bases). Looked up from germline, CDR1 is SGHTA and CDR2 is FQGNSA. Trimming took off 6 bases at V and 2 bases at J, with 20 bases between the two ends. The CDR3 has 16 amino acids. The CDR3 reads CASSRQGGEFPYEQYF. The CDR3 region has the DNA TGTGCCAGCAGTCGGCAGGGTGGCGAATTTCCCTACGAGCAGTACTTC.

The chain is built from TRBV6-5 and TRBJ1-6, with a possible D match to TRBD1 (5 bases). V was shortened by 6 bases and J by 5 bases, with 11 bases between the two germline ends. Looked up from germline, CDR1 is MNHEY and CDR2 is SVGAGI. This CDR3 spans 14 amino acids. CDR3 sequence reads: CASRSDRHNSPLHF. The CDR3 DNA reads TGTGCCAGCAGAAGCGACAGACATAATTCACCCCTCCACTTT.

The V call is TRBV30, the J call TRBJ1-2; 9 nucleotides match TRBD1. The CDR3 loop spans 16 amino acids. V trimming: 3 bases; J trimming: 4 bases; junction bases outside the gene matches: 12. Germline V gene data show CDR1 as GTSNPN and CDR2 as SVGIG (reference sequence). CDR3 sequence (DNA): TGTGCCTGGAGCCCTCTGGGACAGGGTGCTTTCTATGGCTACACCTTC. It yields the protein CAWSPLGQGAFYGYTF.